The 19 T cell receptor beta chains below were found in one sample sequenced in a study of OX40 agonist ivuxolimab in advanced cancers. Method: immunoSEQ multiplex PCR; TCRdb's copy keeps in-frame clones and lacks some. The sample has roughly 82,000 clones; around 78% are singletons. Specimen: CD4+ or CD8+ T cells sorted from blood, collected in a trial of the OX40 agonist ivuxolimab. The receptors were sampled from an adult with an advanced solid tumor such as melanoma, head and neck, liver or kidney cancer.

CDR3 nucleotides: TGTGCCAGCAGTTTACAGGGGGCGCGGTCTAATGAAAAACTGTTTTTT. Translation: CASSLQGARSNEKLFF. The V and J genes are TRBV2 and TRBJ1-4, with 9 nucleotides matching TRBD1. Germline V CDR1 and CDR2: SNHLY, FYNNEI. The CDR3 is made up of 16 amino acids. V shed 5 bases and J 3 bases; nucleotides not matched to a gene: 7.

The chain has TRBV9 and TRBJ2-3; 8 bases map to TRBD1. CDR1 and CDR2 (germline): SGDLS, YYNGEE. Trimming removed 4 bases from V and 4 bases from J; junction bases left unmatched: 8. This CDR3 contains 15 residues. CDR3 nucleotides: TGTGCCAGCAGCTTACAGGGGGACAGCTCAGATACGCAGTATTTT. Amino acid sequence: CASSLQGDSSDTQYF.

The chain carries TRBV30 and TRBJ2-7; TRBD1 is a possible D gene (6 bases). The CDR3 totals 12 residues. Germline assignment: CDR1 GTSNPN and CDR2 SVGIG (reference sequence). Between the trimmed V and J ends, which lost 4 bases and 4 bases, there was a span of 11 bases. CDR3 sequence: CAWTQGRYEQYF. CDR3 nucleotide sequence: TGTGCCTGGACACAGGGACGGTACGAGCAGTACTTC.

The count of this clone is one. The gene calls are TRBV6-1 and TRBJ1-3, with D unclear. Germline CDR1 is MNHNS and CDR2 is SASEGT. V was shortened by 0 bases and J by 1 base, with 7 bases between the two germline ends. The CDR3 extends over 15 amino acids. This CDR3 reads CASSEAGVSGNTIYF. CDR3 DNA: TGTGCCAGCAGTGAAGCGGGAGTGTCTGGAAACACCATATATTTT.

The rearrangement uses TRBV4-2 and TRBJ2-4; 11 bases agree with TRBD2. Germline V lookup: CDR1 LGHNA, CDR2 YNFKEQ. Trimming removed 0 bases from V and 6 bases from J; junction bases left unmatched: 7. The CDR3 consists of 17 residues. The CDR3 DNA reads TGTGCCAGCAGCCAAGATTGGGGAGGGACTAGCGGAAACATTCAGTACTTC. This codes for CASSQDWGGTSGNIQYF.

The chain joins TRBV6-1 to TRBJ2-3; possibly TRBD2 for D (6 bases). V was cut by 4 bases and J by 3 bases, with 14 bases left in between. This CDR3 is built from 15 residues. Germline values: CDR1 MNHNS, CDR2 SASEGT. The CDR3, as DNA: TGTGCCAGCAGTGGCCGCGGGGCCGGGACAGATACGCAGTATTTT. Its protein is CASSGRGAGTDTQYF.

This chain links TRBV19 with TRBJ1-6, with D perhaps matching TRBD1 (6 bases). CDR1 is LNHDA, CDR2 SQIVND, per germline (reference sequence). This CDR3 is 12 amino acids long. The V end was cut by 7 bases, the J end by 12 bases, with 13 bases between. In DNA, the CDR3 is TGTGCCAGTACCTCCAGGGGTCGACCCCTCCACTTT. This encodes CASTSRGRPLHF.

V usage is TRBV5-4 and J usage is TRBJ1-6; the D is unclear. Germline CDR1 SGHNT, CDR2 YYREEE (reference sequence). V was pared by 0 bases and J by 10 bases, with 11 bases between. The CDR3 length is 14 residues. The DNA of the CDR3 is TGTGCCAGCAGCTTGGTCGAGGCCGGGTCACCCCTCCACTTT. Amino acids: CASSLVEAGSPLHF.

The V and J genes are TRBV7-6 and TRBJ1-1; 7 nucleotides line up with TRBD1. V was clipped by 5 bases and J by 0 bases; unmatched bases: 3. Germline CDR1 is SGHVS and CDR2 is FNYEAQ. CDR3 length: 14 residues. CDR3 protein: CASSPGQMNTEAFF. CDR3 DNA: TGTGCCAGCAGCCCGGGACAGATGAACACTGAAGCTTTCTTT. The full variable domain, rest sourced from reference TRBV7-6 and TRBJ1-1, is GAGVSQSPRYKVTKRGQDVALRCDPISGHVSLYWYRQALGQGPEFLTYFNYEAQQDKSGLPNDRFSAERPEGSISTLTIQRTEQRDSAMYRCASSPGQMNTEAFFGQGTRLTVV.

CDR3: CASSRTGLIGYTF. The DNA for the CDR3 is TGTGCCAGTAGCCGGACAGGGTTGATTGGCTACACCTTC. The J gene is TRBJ1-2, the V gene TRBV19, with 8 nucleotides matching TRBD1. CDR3 length: 13 residues. Germline lookup yields CDR1 LNHDA and CDR2 SQIVND (reference sequence). V was pared by 6 bases and J by 7 bases, with 7 bases of the junction left unmatched.

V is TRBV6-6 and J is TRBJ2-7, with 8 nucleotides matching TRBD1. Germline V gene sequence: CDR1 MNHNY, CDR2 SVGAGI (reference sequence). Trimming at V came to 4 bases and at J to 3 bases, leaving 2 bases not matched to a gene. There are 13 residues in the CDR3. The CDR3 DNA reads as TGTGCCAGCAGTTGGGACAGGATCTACGAGCAGTACTTC. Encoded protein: CASSWDRIYEQYF.

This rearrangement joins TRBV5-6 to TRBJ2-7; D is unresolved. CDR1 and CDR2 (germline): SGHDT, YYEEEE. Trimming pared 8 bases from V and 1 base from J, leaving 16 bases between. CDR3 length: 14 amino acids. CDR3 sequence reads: CASSGPAYSYEQYF. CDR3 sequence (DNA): TGTGCCAGTTCTGGTCCCGCATATTCCTACGAGCAGTACTTC.

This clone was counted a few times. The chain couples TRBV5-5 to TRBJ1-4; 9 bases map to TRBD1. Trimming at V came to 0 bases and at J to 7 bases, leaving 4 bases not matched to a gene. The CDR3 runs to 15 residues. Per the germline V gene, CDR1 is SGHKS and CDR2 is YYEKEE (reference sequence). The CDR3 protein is CASSLGDRGAEKLFF. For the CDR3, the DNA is TGTGCCAGCAGCTTGGGTGACAGGGGGGCTGAAAAACTGTTTTTT.

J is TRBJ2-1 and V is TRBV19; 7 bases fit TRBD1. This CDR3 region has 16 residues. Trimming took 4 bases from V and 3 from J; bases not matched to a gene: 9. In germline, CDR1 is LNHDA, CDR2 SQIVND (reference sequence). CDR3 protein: CASSSRDRLGYNEQFF. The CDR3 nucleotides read TGTGCCAGTAGTAGTAGGGACAGATTAGGCTACAATGAGCAGTTCTTC.

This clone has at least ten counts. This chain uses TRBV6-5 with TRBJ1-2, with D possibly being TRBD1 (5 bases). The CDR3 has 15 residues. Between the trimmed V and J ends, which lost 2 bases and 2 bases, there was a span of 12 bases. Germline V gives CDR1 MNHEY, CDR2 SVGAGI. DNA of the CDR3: TGTGCCAGCAGTTACGTTGGTGGGGCAAACTATGGCTACACCTTC. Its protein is CASSYVGGANYGYTF.

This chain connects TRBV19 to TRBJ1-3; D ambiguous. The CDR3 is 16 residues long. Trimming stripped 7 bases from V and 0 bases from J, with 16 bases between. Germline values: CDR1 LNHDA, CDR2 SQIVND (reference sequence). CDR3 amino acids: CASTVQGISSGNTIYF. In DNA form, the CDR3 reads TGTGCCAGTACCGTACAAGGAATCTCCTCTGGAAACACCATATATTTT.

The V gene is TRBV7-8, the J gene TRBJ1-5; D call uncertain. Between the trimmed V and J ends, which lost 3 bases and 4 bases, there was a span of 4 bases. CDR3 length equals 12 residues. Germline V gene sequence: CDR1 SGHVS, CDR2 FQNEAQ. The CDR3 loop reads CASSFPNQPQHF. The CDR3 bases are TGTGCCAGCAGCTTCCCAAATCAGCCCCAGCATTTT.

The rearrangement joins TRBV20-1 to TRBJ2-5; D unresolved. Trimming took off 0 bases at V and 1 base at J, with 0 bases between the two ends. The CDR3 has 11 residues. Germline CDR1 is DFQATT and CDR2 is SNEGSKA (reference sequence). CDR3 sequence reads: CSARDQETQYF. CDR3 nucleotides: TGCAGTGCTAGAGACCAAGAGACCCAGTACTTC.

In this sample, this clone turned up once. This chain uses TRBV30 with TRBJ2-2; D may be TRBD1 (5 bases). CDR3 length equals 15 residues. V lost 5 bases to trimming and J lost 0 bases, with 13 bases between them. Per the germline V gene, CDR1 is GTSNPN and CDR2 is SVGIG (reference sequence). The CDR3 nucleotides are TGTGCCTGGTTAAGGGCAGGGACGAACACCGGGGAGCTGTTTTTT. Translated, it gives CAWLRAGTNTGELFF.